Following are 28 T cell receptor beta chains from one sample sequenced in a study of blood T cells in healthy people across ages (dated by TCRdb to 2014 to 2015). Libraries were constructed by 5' RACE. The sequencing machine was an Illumina HiSeq 2500. A second PCR of roughly 6 to 11 cycles was run with a J-beta primer mix and a sample-barcoded 5' primer. Using fastp at Q25 and MiXCR, TCRdb reprocessed the public reads and kept productive beta chains. CDR3 protein sequences are deduplicated, and each keeps its most common genes and DNA. For this sample the table gives approximately 760,000 distinct CDR3 sequences, of which approximately 25% were detected only once. The top ten clonotypes cover 9.4% of the sample. Another study also made use of these data, one on T cells of mothers and their children.

Sequenced sample: blood. The receptors were gathered from a boy between 10 and 17 years old in good health.

This clonotype was found a few times. The chain employs TRBV12-3 or TRBV12-4 and TRBJ2-7; no definite D call. V gave up 1 base and J gave up 6 bases, with 10 bases separating them. The CDR3 runs to 13 residues. The CDR3 sequence: CASSLETYREQYF. CDR3 bases: TGTGCCAGCAGTTTAGAGACGTATCGCGAGCAGTACTTC.

V and J are TRBV4-1 and TRBJ2-1; 10 bases are a match to TRBD2. J was trimmed by 0 bases and V by 6 bases; bases with no gene match: 14. The CDR3 spans 19 residues. CDR1 is MGHRA, CDR2 YSYEKL, per germline. The CDR3 nucleotides read TGCGCCAGCAGTCATCCCGGGACTAGCGCACCTAGCTCCTACAATGAGCAGTTCTTC. Amino acid sequence: CASSHPGTSAPSSYNEQFF.

CDR3 protein: CSARDRGGLYNEQFF. The CDR3 nucleotides read TGCAGTGCTAGGGACCGGGGGGGCCTCTACAATGAGCAGTTCTTC. V and J are TRBV20-1 and TRBJ2-1; 8 bases line up with TRBD2. The CDR3 extends over 15 amino acids. The V and J ends lost 3 bases and 3 bases, in that order; junction bases with no gene match: 7. Germline V gene sequence: CDR1 DFQATT, CDR2 SNEGSKA (reference sequence).

This clonotype was found a few times. The J gene is TRBJ2-1, the V gene TRBV3-1, with a tentative D call TRBD1 (6 bases). CDR3 length equals 13 residues. V lost 8 bases and J lost 12, with 20 bases in between. In germline, CDR1 is LGHDT, CDR2 YNNKEL (reference sequence). The CDR3 loop reads CASGNYPGHSQFF. In DNA, the CDR3 is TGTGCCAGCGGAAACTACCCGGGACATTCGCAGTTCTTC.

A few counts support this clonotype. V gene TRBV7-8 combines with J gene TRBJ2-5; D unresolved. CDR3 length equals 14 residues. Germline V lookup: CDR1 SGHVS, CDR2 FQNEAQ. Trimming shortened V by 4 bases and J by 9 bases, and 18 bases separated the two germline ends. CDR3 residues: CASSYGPEPKAQYF. The DNA of the CDR3 is TGTGCCAGCAGCTACGGACCCGAACCGAAGGCCCAGTACTTC.

This clonotype was found a few times. The chain is built from TRBV20-1 and TRBJ2-3; perhaps TRBD2 as D (6 bases). The germline V gene has CDR1 DFQATT and CDR2 SNEGSKA (reference sequence). This CDR3 is built from 15 residues. Trimming removed 6 bases at V and 2 bases at J, with 18 bases between. The CDR3 is CSARPGAGTTDTQYF. The CDR3, as DNA: TGCAGTGCCCGACCTGGGGCGGGAACCACAGATACGCAGTATTTT.

This clonotype was seen only once. The rearrangement links TRBV28 to TRBJ2-4; 8 nucleotides line up with TRBD2. V was clipped by 6 bases and J by 9 bases; unmatched bases: 16. Germline V gene data show CDR1 as MDHEN and CDR2 as SYDVKM. CDR3 size: 16 residues. The CDR3 region has the DNA TGTGCCAGCAGAGGACGGCGAAGCGGGAGCCCCAGCATTCAGTACTTC. This encodes CASRGRRSGSPSIQYF.

The V call is TRBV20-1, the J call TRBJ2-5; tentatively, D is TRBD2 (5 bases). Gene TRBJ2-7 matches the end of the DNA better, so the J call may be wrong. The CDR3 sequence is 13 residues long. Per germline, CDR1 DFQATT and CDR2 SNEGSKA (reference sequence). CDR3 in DNA: TGCAGTGCCTTAGCGCGAAATACCTACGAGCAGTACTTC. It specifies CSALARNTYEQYF.

This clonotype showed up just a few times. V and J are TRBV20-1 and TRBJ2-7; the D gene is possibly TRBD1 (6 bases). The CDR3 is made up of 11 amino acids. Deletions cut 2 bases from V and 6 bases from J, with 8 bases between. Per the germline V gene, CDR1 is DFQATT and CDR2 is SNEGSKA (reference sequence). CDR3 DNA: TGCAGTGCTAGAAACAGGGCCGAGCAGTACTTC. Amino acids: CSARNRAEQYF.

V and J are TRBV4-3 and TRBJ2-6; the D gene is possibly TRBD1 (6 bases). CDR1 is LGHNA, CDR2 YSLEER, per germline. V was pared by 0 bases and J by 0 bases, with 15 bases between. The CDR3 length is 19 residues. The CDR3 DNA reads as TGCGCCAGCAGCCAAGATCATCACAGGGCCTACTCTGGGGCCAACGTCCTGACTTTC. Translating it yields CASSQDHHRAYSGANVLTF.

The table lists this clonotype with a count of one. This chain connects TRBV4-1 to TRBJ1-4; unclear D gene. The CDR3 loop spans 15 amino acids. Germline assignment: CDR1 MGHRA and CDR2 YSYEKL. V gave up 0 bases and J gave up 0 bases, with 5 bases separating them. CDR3 loop: CASSQDPSTNEKLFF. The DNA for the CDR3 is TGCGCCAGCAGCCAAGATCCCTCAACTAATGAAAAACTGTTTTTT.

A few counts support this clonotype. The rearrangement joins TRBV10-3 to TRBJ2-4; TRBD1 agrees at 9 bases. J gave up 5 bases and V 6 bases, and 8 bases lay outside the gene matches. Germline V CDR1 and CDR2: ENHRY, SYGVKD. This CDR3 region has 15 residues. Here the CDR3 DNA reads TGTGCCATCAGCCCAAACAGGGGGCGCGAAAACATTCAGTACTTC. This sequence encodes CAISPNRGRENIQYF.

In DNA, the CDR3 is TGCAGCGTGGGCGGGACCGACAAGCAGTACTTC. It yields the protein CSVGGTDKQYF. The rearrangement uses TRBV29-1 and TRBJ2-7; maybe TRBD2 (6 bases). The CDR3 is 11 amino acids. Germline CDR1 reads SQVTM; CDR2 reads ANQGSEA. The V end lost 6 bases, the J end lost 8 bases, and 14 bases lay between the germline ends.

The chain couples TRBV6-6 to TRBJ2-6; no reliable D call. The germline CDR1 and CDR2 sequences are MNHNY and SVGAGI (reference sequence). The CDR3 spans 14 residues. Trimming pared 5 bases from V and 4 bases from J, leaving 9 bases between. CDR3 in amino acids: CASSPKTGANVLTF. CDR3 DNA sequence: TGTGCCAGCAGTCCCAAGACAGGGGCCAACGTCCTGACTTTC.

This clonotype was detected many times. This rearrangement joins TRBV7-3 to TRBJ2-3; no clear D. V lost 6 bases to trimming and J lost 4 bases, with 11 bases between them. The CDR3 is made up of 13 amino acids. Germline V gene data show CDR1 as SGHTA and CDR2 as FQGTGA. CDR3 DNA sequence: TGTGCCAGCAGTTTTTCTCGGTCAGATACGCAGTATTTT. Amino acid sequence: CASSFSRSDTQYF.

This clonotype was seen ten or more times. The chain links TRBV27 to TRBJ2-7, with D maybe TRBD2 (6 bases). The V and J ends lost 2 bases and 3 bases respectively, with 17 bases between them. The CDR3 is 16 residues long. CDR1 is MNHEY and CDR2 is SMNVEV in the germline V gene (reference sequence). The CDR3 region is CASSLNSPRGSYEQYF. CDR3 bases: TGTGCCAGCAGTTTAAACTCACCACGGGGGAGCTACGAGCAGTACTTC.

This sequence joins TRBV6-6 and TRBJ2-5, with 7 bases that match TRBD1. The V gene end was trimmed by 2 bases and the J gene end by 6 bases; junction bases not matched to a gene: 6. The germline CDR1 and CDR2 sequences are MNHNY and SVGAGI (reference sequence). This CDR3 region has 14 residues. Written as DNA, the CDR3 is TGTGCCAGCAGTTACGGGACAGCGTCACAGACCCAGTACTTC. Translated, it gives CASSYGTASQTQYF.

This clonotype has a handful of counts. V usage is TRBV11-2 and J usage is TRBJ2-5, with D possibly TRBD2 on 5 matching bases. The CDR3 covers 14 residues. Trimming cost V 5 bases and J 4 bases, with 14 bases left between them. The germline V gene has CDR1 SGHAT and CDR2 FQNNGV. CDR3 DNA: TGTGCCAGCAGCCAAGTCCGGGGATCAGAGACCCAGTACTTC. Its protein is CASSQVRGSETQYF. Variable domain in full (rest from reference TRBV11-2 and TRBJ2-5): EAGVAQSPRYKIIEKRQSVAFWCNPISGHATLYWYQQILGQGPKLLIQFQNNGVVDDSQLPKDRFSAERLKGVDSTLKIQPAKLEDSAVYLCASSQVRGSETQYFGPGTRLLVL.

This clonotype has more than one count but fewer than ten. CDR3 in DNA: TGTGCCATCAGTCTGGACAGGAACGAGCAGTACTTC. Protein product: CAISLDRNEQYF. The chain uses TRBV10-3 and TRBJ2-7; 7 bases fit TRBD1. The J segment lost 5 bases and the V segment lost 5 bases, leaving 3 bases of the junction unmatched. The CDR3 extends over 12 amino acids. The germline V gene has CDR1 ENHRY and CDR2 SYGVKD.

In nucleotides, the CDR3 is TGTGCCAGCAGCGTAGATGGGACTAGCGGCGATGAGCAGTTCTTC. Protein product: CASSVDGTSGDEQFF. The chain is built from TRBV9 and TRBJ2-1, with 11 bases fitting TRBD2. V shed 0 bases, J shed 8 bases, and the junction held 4 bases outside the gene matches. This CDR3 has 15 amino acids. Germline-derived CDR1 and CDR2 are SGDLS and YYNGEE.

The genes are TRBV29-1 and TRBJ2-1; D gene unclear. Germline V gene data show CDR1 as SQVTM and CDR2 as ANQGSEA. The CDR3 spans 14 residues. V lost 4 bases and J lost 0, with 10 bases in between. The CDR3 reads CSVVGASSYNEQFF. The CDR3 DNA reads TGCAGCGTTGTGGGCGCGAGCTCCTACAATGAGCAGTTCTTC.

This clonotype showed up just a few times. The chain links TRBV12-3 or TRBV12-4 to TRBJ2-7; 7 bases are shared with TRBD1. This CDR3 is 13 amino acids long. J was trimmed by 6 bases and V by 8 bases; bases with no gene match: 10. The CDR3 coding sequence is TGTGCCAGCCGTGGACAGGCCTTGTCCGAGCAGTACTTC. Amino acids: CASRGQALSEQYF.

This clonotype has only a few counts. The chain couples TRBV14 to TRBJ2-3; D may be TRBD1 or TRBD2 (6 bases each). The CDR3 spans 15 residues. The V end was cut by 0 bases, the J end by 6 bases, with 13 bases between. The V gene's germline CDR1 is SGHDN and CDR2 FVKESK. CDR3 amino acids: CASSQELSGADTQYF. CDR3 DNA: TGTGCCAGCAGCCAAGAGCTTTCGGGGGCGGATACGCAGTATTTT.

In its sample, this clonotype was seen a few times. CDR3 coding DNA: TGCGCCAGCAGCAGCGGACTAGCGGAACACTACGAGCAGTACTTC. It translates to CASSSGLAEHYEQYF. V usage is TRBV5-1 and J usage is TRBJ2-5, with 10 bases identical to TRBD2. TRBJ2-7 matches the DNA end more closely, so the J call is doubtful. Germline V lookup: CDR1 SGHRS, CDR2 YFSETQ. This CDR3 is built from 15 residues.

The chain employs TRBV25-1 and TRBJ1-5; 10 bases map to TRBD1. The V gene's germline CDR1 is MGHDK and CDR2 SYGVNS. J lost 7 bases, V lost 5 bases, and 8 bases had no gene match. The CDR3 is made up of 15 amino acids. CDR3 nucleotide sequence: TGTGCCAGCAGTCCCTCGGGGACAGGGGTACAGCCCCAGCATTTT. The encoded protein is CASSPSGTGVQPQHF.

V usage is TRBV28 and J usage is TRBJ2-5; 13 bases map to TRBD2. Germline values: CDR1 MDHEN, CDR2 SYDVKM. V shed 5 bases, J shed 5 bases, and the junction held 8 bases outside the gene matches. CDR3 length: 16 residues. The CDR3 is CASSIGLAGVFETQYF. DNA for the CDR3: TGTGCCAGCAGTATCGGACTAGCGGGAGTATTTGAGACCCAGTACTTC.

The chain uses TRBV4-1 and TRBJ2-2; maybe TRBD1 (5 bases). From germline, CDR1 is MGHRA and CDR2 YSYEKL. V lost 2 bases to trimming and J lost 2 bases, with 9 bases between them. This CDR3 spans 15 amino acids. Written as DNA, the CDR3 is TGCGCCAGCAGCCAATCCCAGGGAAACACCGGGGAGCTGTTTTTT. Protein product: CASSQSQGNTGELFF.

This clonotype was detected many times. The chain recombines TRBV28 with TRBJ2-7; the match to TRBD1 covers 7 bases. Germline CDR1 and CDR2: MDHEN and SYDVKM. CDR3 length equals 14 residues. V was pared by 9 bases and J by 2 bases, with 10 bases of the junction left unmatched. CDR3 protein: CASYPGQTTYEQYF. The DNA for the CDR3 is TGTGCCAGTTATCCGGGACAGACTACCTACGAGCAGTACTTC.